This is a list of T cell receptor beta chains from one sample in a study of T-cell memory formation after mild COVID-19. TCRdb redid the calling of the 5' RACE reads with MiXCR, one entry per CDR3 protein. The data show about 400,000 distinct CDR3 sequences, with less than 25% seen just once and less than 15% held by the top ten. The sequencing input was PBMCs or a T cell subset sorted from them (not recorded which). The receptor source for this set is an adult woman who had mild COVID-19 (a few samples of this study predate the infection). Cell type and time point are not known. Both conserved end residues are part of each CDR3. A D gene is named only where the DNA matches it firmly. Part of the rows lack a size; the others show once, few, many or a class for expanded clones.

j_call	v_call	d_call	clone_size	cdr3_aa	cdr3_nt
TRBJ2-4	TRBV19	TRBD1	.	CASTLWGTGKNIQYF	TGTGCCAGTACCCTCTGGGGGACAGGGAAAAACATTCAGTACTTC
TRBJ1-2	TRBV29-1	.	few	CSVDSDRHGYTF	TGCAGCGTTGATTCGGACCGACATGGCTACACCTTC
TRBJ1-5	TRBV12-3/TRBV12-4	.	.	CASSLSRQDQPQHF	TGTGCCAGCAGTTTAAGTCGACAGGATCAGCCCCAGCATTTT
TRBJ2-3	TRBV7-6	.	.	CASSLDSVRRLTDTQYF	TGTGCCAGCAGCTTAGACTCCGTTAGACGTCTCACAGATACGCAGTATTTT
TRBJ1-3	TRBV11-1	TRBD1	few	CASSSATGVIGNTIYF	TGTGCCAGCAGCTCCGCGACAGGGGTAATTGGAAACACCATATATTTT
TRBJ2-4	TRBV20-1	.	few	CSANRALGAKNIQYF	TGCAGTGCCAACCGGGCCTTAGGAGCCAAAAACATTCAGTACTTC
TRBJ1-4	TRBV18	.	.	CASSPKVAGAGEKLFF	TGTGCCAGCTCACCGAAGGTAGCGGGAGCGGGAGAAAAACTGTTTTTT
TRBJ1-1	TRBV30	.	few	CAWSAGGGHTEAFF	TGTGCCTGGAGTGCCGGGGGGGGGCACACTGAAGCTTTCTTT
TRBJ2-1	TRBV12-5	.	few	CASGNLVNRQNEQFF	TGTGCTAGTGGAAACCTAGTCAACCGCCAGAATGAGCAGTTCTTC
TRBJ1-4	TRBV7-2	.	few	CASSFISSGAKKLFF	TGTGCCAGCAGCTTTATATCCAGTGGTGCGAAAAAACTGTTTTTT
TRBJ2-2	TRBV14	.	once	CASSQDTVAGTGELFF	TGTGCCAGCAGCCAAGATACTGTCGCGGGCACCGGGGAGCTGTTTTTT
TRBJ1-5	TRBV7-6	.	few	CASSLGAGADQPQHF	TGTGCCAGCAGCTTAGGAGCAGGGGCGGATCAGCCCCAGCATTTT
TRBJ2-7	TRBV11-2	.	.	CASSSQRGRHEQYF	TGTGCCAGCAGCTCACAGAGAGGGAGGCACGAGCAGTACTTC
TRBJ2-1	TRBV24-1	.	.	CATSASTTNEQFF	TGTGCCACCAGTGCTTCGACCACCAATGAGCAGTTCTTC
TRBJ1-2	TRBV29-1	.	.	CSVEDEGPYGYTF	TGCAGCGTTGAAGATGAGGGGCCCTATGGCTACACCTTC
TRBJ1-5	TRBV19	.	.	CASSMGFGQPQHF	TGTGCCAGTAGTATGGGGTTTGGTCAGCCCCAGCATTTT
TRBJ2-3	TRBV7-3	.	few	CASSLMTSTDTQYF	TGTGCCAGCAGCCTAATGACCAGCACAGATACGCAGTATTTT
TRBJ2-5	TRBV20-1	.	.	CSARPRGGQRGETQYF	TGCAGTGCTAGACCGAGGGGCGGACAAAGGGGAGAGACCCAGTACTTC
TRBJ2-1	TRBV9	TRBD2	.	CASSGLGLAGGSEQFF	TGTGCCAGCAGCGGACTCGGACTAGCGGGGGGATCTGAGCAGTTCTTC
TRBJ1-3	TRBV7-8	.	.	CASSWTTGSSGNTIYF	TGTGCCAGCAGCTGGACTACAGGCTCCTCTGGAAACACCATATATTTT
TRBJ2-5	TRBV20-1	TRBD2	.	CSALSGEMETQYF	TGCAGTGCGCTTAGCGGGGAGATGGAGACCCAGTACTTC
TRBJ2-2	TRBV12-3/TRBV12-4	.	.	CASPGAGTGELFF	TGTGCCAGCCCAGGAGCGGGCACCGGGGAGCTGTTTTTT
TRBJ1-4	TRBV4-2	.	.	CASRSGKGDEKLFF	TGTGCCAGCAGGTCGGGCAAGGGGGATGAAAAACTGTTTTTT
TRBJ2-5	TRBV2	TRBD1	.	CASRELTTGAETQYF	TGTGCCAGCAGAGAACTTACAACAGGGGCCGAGACCCAGTACTTC
TRBJ1-1	TRBV7-9	.	.	CATTRGEAFF	TGTGCCACCACCCGGGGTGAAGCTTTCTTT
TRBJ2-1	TRBV7-9	.	.	CASSQGGQAYNEQFF	TGTGCCAGCAGCCAAGGGGGTCAGGCGTACAATGAGCAGTTCTTC
TRBJ2-1	TRBV20-1	.	many	CSAASRSQGDEQFF	TGCAGTGCTGCTAGCCGGAGCCAAGGCGATGAGCAGTTCTTC
TRBJ2-3	TRBV5-1	TRBD2	once	CASSFASGRTDTQYF	TGCGCCAGCAGCTTTGCTAGCGGGAGGACAGATACGCAGTATTTT
TRBJ1-1	TRBV7-9	.	few	CASSSMDSMNTEAFF	TGTGCCAGCAGCTCTATGGACAGCATGAACACTGAAGCTTTCTTT
TRBJ2-3	TRBV29-1	.	few	CSVEGGLRGDTQYF	TGCAGCGTTGAAGGCGGGCTTCGGGGAGATACGCAGTATTTT
TRBJ2-5	TRBV7-8	.	few	CASSWGPSLQETQYF	TGTGCCAGCAGCTGGGGCCCGTCCCTCCAAGAGACCCAGTACTTC
TRBJ2-3	TRBV4-1	TRBD2	.	CASSRRGETSGGGGDTQYF	TGCGCCAGCAGCCGCCGAGGGGAGACTAGCGGGGGAGGGGGAGATACGCAGTATTTT
TRBJ1-4	TRBV3-1	.	.	CASSQRRVELFF	TGTGCCAGCAGCCAGAGACGTGTTGAACTGTTTTTT
TRBJ1-1	TRBV20-1	.	.	CSASGGTGRQNTEAFF	TGCAGTGCTAGTGGCGGGACGGGGCGACAAAACACTGAAGCTTTCTTT
TRBJ1-2	TRBV20-1	.	few	CSAPPSPGDGYTF	TGCAGTGCTCCTCCCAGCCCAGGGGATGGCTACACCTTC